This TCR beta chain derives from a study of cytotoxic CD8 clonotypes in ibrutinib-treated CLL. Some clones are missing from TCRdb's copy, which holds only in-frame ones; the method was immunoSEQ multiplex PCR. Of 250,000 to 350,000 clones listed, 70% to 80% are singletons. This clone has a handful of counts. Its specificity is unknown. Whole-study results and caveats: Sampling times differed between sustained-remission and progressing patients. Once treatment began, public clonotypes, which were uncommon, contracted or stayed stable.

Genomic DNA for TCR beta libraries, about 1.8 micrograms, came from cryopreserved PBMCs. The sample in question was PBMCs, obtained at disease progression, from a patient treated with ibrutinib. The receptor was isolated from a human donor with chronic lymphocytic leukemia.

CDR3 nucleotide sequence: TGCAGCGTTGGGTCAGGCAATCAGCCCCAGCATTTT. It is translated as CSVGSGNQPQHF. This chain connects TRBV29-1 to TRBJ1-5; no firm D call. V lost 4 bases and J 2 bases, leaving 6 bases between the germline ends. This CDR3 is 12 amino acids long. The germline gives CDR1 SQVTM, CDR2 ANQGSEA.